The entry that follows covers one T cell receptor beta chain sequence. Its antigen is undetermined. Using immunoSEQ multiplex PCR, the repertoire was profiled, and TCRdb retains in-frame clones only, with some absent. The sample lists some 140,000 clones, 92% occurring once. This record comes from a study of T cell responses to AZD1222 COVID-19 vaccine. Study-level background: Analyses pooled second doses at about 4 or about 12 weeks. Notes on the study in general: The donor group comprised mostly white British people and more females; the analysis possibly underestimated clonal diversity. No day 14 peak samples; only post-peak repertoires were characterized. Regions 160-218 and 743-854 dominated among vaccine-associated CD4 TCRs spanning spike.

This receptor was taken from an adult in good health. The specimen comprised peripheral blood, sampled on day 0 of AZD1222 vaccination.

For the CDR3, the DNA is TGTGCCAGCAGTGAAGCGCTAGCGGGAGGTTCCGAGCAGTACTTC. Translation gives CASSEALAGGSEQYF. The chain combines TRBV2 with TRBJ2-7; 11 nucleotides line up with TRBD2. The CDR3 is 15 amino acids. V was pared by 0 bases and J by 6 bases, with 4 bases of the junction left unmatched. Germline V gives CDR1 SNHLY, CDR2 FYNNEI.